These T cell receptor beta chains were read from a single sample in a study of response to subunit inactivated influenza vaccine. TCRdb processed the RT-PCR reads anew with MiXCR; each CDR3 protein has one entry. The sample yields 650,000 to 700,000 distinct CDR3 sequences, around a sixth seen once. The sample here was PBMCs from blood, taken roughly 13 days after vaccination. These receptors were obtained from a middle-aged man who received an inactivated influenza vaccine. Both conserved end residues are part of each CDR3. The order of the fields is J gene, V gene, CDR3 protein.

j_gene: TRBJ2-3
v_gene: TRBV6-5
CDR3aa: CASSYPTWSGGSTDTQYF

j_gene: TRBJ1-4
v_gene: TRBV5-1
CDR3aa: CASRDPSTGANEKLFF

j_gene: TRBJ2-3
v_gene: TRBV7-9
CDR3aa: CASSLMGGFTDTQYF

j_gene: TRBJ2-7
v_gene: TRBV12-3/TRBV12-4
CDR3aa: CASSLVTGGGEQYF

j_gene: TRBJ2-7
v_gene: TRBV20-1
CDR3aa: CSASPGGSYEQYF

j_gene: TRBJ1-6
v_gene: TRBV7-9
CDR3aa: CASSRAAGTGSPLHF

j_gene: TRBJ2-7
v_gene: TRBV11-2
CDR3aa: CASSLISGTSGRRGEQYF

j_gene: TRBJ2-2
v_gene: TRBV10-3
CDR3aa: CAISSDPVNTGELFF

j_gene: TRBJ1-3
v_gene: TRBV6-5
CDR3aa: CASIGGGNTIYF

j_gene: TRBJ2-5
v_gene: TRBV3-1
CDR3aa: CASSHGGGFEVGETQYF

j_gene: TRBJ1-5
v_gene: TRBV20-1
CDR3aa: CSAARQDQPQHF

j_gene: TRBJ2-2
v_gene: TRBV15
CDR3aa: CATSRNPGQVNTGELFF

j_gene: TRBJ2-2
v_gene: TRBV7-9
CDR3aa: CASSSLSGHTGELFF

j_gene: TRBJ1-1
v_gene: TRBV6-1
CDR3aa: CASITTANTEAFF

j_gene: TRBJ2-7
v_gene: TRBV20-1
CDR3aa: CSARGGGQYF

j_gene: TRBJ1-2
v_gene: TRBV24-1
CDR3aa: CATSDLEQNYGYTF

j_gene: TRBJ2-2
v_gene: TRBV9
CDR3aa: CASTGGSTGELFF

j_gene: TRBJ2-1
v_gene: TRBV20-1
CDR3aa: CSASIQGAREQFF

j_gene: TRBJ1-5
v_gene: TRBV6-5
CDR3aa: CASSYSSVGSNQPQHF

j_gene: TRBJ1-2
v_gene: TRBV20-1
CDR3aa: CSAREAGEYGYTF

j_gene: TRBJ1-5
v_gene: TRBV25-1
CDR3aa: CASSAGGRPQHF

j_gene: TRBJ2-3
v_gene: TRBV5-1
CDR3aa: CASSTGLASTDTQYF

j_gene: TRBJ2-5
v_gene: TRBV3-1
CDR3aa: CASSSTGLAVVETQYF

j_gene: TRBJ1-2
v_gene: TRBV12-3/TRBV12-4
CDR3aa: CASWDDGYTF

j_gene: TRBJ2-7
v_gene: TRBV3-1
CDR3aa: CASSQEAYEQYF

j_gene: TRBJ2-2
v_gene: TRBV29-1
CDR3aa: CSVRVAGGPGTGELFF

j_gene: TRBJ2-3
v_gene: TRBV7-2
CDR3aa: CASSPFGSGDTQYF

j_gene: TRBJ1-4
v_gene: TRBV5-1
CDR3aa: CASSRDRGGEKLFF